This T cell receptor beta chain was found in a study of cytomegalovirus exposure and HLA in healthy donors. PCR employed 60 Vbeta and 13 Jbeta primers. Using immunoSEQ multiplex PCR, the repertoire was profiled, and TCRdb retains in-frame clones only, with some absent. In the table there are about 100,000 clones, around 80% of which are singletons. The TCR sequence derives from a male donor in good health and CMV-seropositive. The sample comprised PBMCs.

The CDR3 DNA is TGTGCCATCAGTGGACACAGGGGGCTTGCAGAGACCCAGTACTTC. It specifies CAISGHRGLAETQYF. V is TRBV10-3 and J is TRBJ2-5; 9 nucleotides match TRBD1. Germline CDR1 reads ENHRY; CDR2 reads SYGVKD. The CDR3 loop spans 15 amino acids. Trimming took 4 bases from V and 4 from J; bases not matched to a gene: 7.